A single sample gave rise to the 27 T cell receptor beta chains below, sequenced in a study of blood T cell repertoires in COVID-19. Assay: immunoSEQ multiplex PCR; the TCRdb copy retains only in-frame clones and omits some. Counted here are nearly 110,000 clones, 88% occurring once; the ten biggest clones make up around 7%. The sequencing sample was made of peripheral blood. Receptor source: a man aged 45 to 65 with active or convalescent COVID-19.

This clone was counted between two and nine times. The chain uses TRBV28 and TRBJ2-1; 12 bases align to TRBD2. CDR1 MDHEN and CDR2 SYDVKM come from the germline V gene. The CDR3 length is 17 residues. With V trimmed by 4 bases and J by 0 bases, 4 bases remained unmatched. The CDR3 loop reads CASSSPSGRASYNEQFF. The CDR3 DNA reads TGTGCCAGCAGTTCTCCTAGCGGGAGGGCCTCCTACAATGAGCAGTTCTTC. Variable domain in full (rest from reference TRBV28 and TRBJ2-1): DVKVTQSSRYLVKRTGEKVFLECVQDMDHENMFWYRQDPGLGLRLIYFSYDVKMKEKGDIPEGYSVSREKKERFSLILESASTNQTSMYLCASSSPSGRASYNEQFFGPGTRLTVL.

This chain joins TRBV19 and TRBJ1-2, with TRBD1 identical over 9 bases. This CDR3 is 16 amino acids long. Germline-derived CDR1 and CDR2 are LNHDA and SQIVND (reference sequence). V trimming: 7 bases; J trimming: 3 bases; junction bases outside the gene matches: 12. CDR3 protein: CASTPSGTGPDYGYTF. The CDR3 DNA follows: TGTGCCAGTACCCCGTCCGGGACAGGGCCGGACTATGGCTACACCTTC.

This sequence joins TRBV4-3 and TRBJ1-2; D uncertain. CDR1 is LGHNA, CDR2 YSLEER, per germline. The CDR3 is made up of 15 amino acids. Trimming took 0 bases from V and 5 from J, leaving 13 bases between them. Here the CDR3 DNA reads TGCGCCAGCAGCCAAGAACGGGGATCCTTTTATGGCTACACCTTC. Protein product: CASSQERGSFYGYTF.

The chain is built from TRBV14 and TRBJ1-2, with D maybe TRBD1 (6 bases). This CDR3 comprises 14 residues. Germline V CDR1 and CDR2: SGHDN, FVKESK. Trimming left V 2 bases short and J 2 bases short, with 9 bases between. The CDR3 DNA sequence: TGTGCCAGCAGCCAATTTCAGGGGAACTATGGCTACACCTTC. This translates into CASSQFQGNYGYTF.

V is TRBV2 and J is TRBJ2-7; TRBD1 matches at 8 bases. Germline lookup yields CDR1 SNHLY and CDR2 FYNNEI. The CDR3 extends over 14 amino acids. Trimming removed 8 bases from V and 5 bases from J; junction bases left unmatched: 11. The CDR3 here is CASLGGKQGDEQYF. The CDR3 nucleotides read TGTGCCAGCTTGGGGGGCAAACAGGGGGACGAGCAGTACTTC.

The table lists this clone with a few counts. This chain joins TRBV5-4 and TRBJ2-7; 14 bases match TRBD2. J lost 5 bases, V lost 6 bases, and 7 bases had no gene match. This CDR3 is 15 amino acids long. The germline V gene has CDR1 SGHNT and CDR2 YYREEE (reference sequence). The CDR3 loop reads CASTLGGLAGDEQYF. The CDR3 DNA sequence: TGTGCCAGCACCCTCGGGGGACTAGCGGGAGACGAGCAGTACTTC.

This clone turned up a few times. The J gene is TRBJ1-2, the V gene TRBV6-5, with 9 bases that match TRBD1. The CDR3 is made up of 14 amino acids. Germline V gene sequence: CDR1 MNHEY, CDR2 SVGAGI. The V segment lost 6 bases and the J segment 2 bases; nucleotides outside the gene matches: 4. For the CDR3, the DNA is TGTGCCAGCAGAGTAGGACAGGGGAACTATGGCTACACCTTC. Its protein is CASRVGQGNYGYTF.

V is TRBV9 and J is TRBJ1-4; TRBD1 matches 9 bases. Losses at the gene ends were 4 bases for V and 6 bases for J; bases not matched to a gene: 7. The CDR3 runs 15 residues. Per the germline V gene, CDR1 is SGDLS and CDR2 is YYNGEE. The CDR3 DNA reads TGTGCCAGCAGCCCCAGGACAGGGGAACATGAAAAACTGTTTTTT. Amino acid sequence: CASSPRTGEHEKLFF.

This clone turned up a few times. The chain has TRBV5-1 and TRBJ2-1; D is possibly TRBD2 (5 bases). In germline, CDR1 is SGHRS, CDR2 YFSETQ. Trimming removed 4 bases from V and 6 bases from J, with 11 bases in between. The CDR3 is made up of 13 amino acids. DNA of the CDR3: TGCGCCAGCAGCGCGGGCCTAGTCAATGAGCAGTTCTTC. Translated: CASSAGLVNEQFF.

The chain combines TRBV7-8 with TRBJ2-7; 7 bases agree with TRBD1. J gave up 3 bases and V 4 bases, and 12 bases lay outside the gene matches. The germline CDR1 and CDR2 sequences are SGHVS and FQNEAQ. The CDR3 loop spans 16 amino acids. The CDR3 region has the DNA TGTGCCAGCAGCTCTGGACAGGCGATCGGCCTCTACGAGCAGTACTTC. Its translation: CASSSGQAIGLYEQYF. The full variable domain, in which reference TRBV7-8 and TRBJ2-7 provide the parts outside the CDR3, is GAGVSQSPRYKVAKRGQDVALRCDPISGHVSLFWYQQALGQGPEFLTYFQNEAQLDKSGLPSDRFFAERPEGSVSTLKIQRTQQEDSAVYLCASSSGQAIGLYEQYFGPGTRLTVT.

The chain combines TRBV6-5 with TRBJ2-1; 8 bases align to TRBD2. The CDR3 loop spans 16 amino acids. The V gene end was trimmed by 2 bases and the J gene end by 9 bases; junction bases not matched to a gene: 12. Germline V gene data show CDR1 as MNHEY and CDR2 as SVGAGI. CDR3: CASSYGAGGPLGEQFF. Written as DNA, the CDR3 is TGTGCCAGCAGTTACGGGGCGGGAGGCCCTCTTGGTGAGCAGTTCTTC.

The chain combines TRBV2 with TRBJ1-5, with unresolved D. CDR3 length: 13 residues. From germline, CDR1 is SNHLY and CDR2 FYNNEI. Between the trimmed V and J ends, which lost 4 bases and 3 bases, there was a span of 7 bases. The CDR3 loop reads CASSAENNQPQHF. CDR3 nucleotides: TGTGCCAGCAGTGCTGAGAACAATCAGCCCCAGCATTTT.

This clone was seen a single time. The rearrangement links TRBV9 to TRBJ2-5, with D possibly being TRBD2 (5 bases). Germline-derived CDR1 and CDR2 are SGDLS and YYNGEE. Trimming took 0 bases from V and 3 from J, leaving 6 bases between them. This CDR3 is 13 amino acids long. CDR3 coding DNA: TGTGCCAGCAGCGTAGGAGCGGAAGAGACCCAGTACTTC. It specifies CASSVGAEETQYF.

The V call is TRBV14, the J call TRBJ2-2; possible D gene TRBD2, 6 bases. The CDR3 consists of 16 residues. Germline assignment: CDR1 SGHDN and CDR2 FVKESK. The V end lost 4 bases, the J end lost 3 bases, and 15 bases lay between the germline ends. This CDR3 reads CASSRRLERDTGELFF. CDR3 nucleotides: TGTGCCAGCAGCCGCCGACTAGAGCGAGACACCGGGGAGCTGTTTTTT.

CDR3 in DNA: TGTGCCAGCAGCGTCGCCGGGACAGACTACAATGAGCAGTTCTTC. Amino acid sequence: CASSVAGTDYNEQFF. V gene TRBV9 combines with J gene TRBJ2-1; the match to TRBD1 covers 7 bases. The V and J ends lost 2 bases and 3 bases, in that order; junction bases with no gene match: 5. The CDR3 extends over 15 amino acids. Per germline, CDR1 SGDLS and CDR2 YYNGEE.

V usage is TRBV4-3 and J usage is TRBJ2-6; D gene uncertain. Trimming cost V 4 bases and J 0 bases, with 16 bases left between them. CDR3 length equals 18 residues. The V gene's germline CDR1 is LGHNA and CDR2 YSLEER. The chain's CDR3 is CASSPSQVFDSGANVLTF. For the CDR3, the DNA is TGCGCCAGCAGCCCTTCGCAGGTTTTCGACTCTGGGGCCAACGTCCTGACTTTC.

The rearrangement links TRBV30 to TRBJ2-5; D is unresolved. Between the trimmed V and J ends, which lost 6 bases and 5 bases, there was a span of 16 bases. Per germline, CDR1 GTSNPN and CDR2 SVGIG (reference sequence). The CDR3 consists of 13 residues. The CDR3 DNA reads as TGTGCCTGCGGCCCCAGTGGTAGCGAGACCCAGTACTTC. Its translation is CACGPSGSETQYF.

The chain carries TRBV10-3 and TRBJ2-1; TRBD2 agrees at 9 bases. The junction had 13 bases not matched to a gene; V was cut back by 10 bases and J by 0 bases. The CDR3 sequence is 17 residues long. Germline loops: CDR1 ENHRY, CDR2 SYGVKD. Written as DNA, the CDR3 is TGTGCCACCTCGGAGGCGGGAGGGTCCCACTCCTACAATGAGCAGTTCTTC. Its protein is CATSEAGGSHSYNEQFF.

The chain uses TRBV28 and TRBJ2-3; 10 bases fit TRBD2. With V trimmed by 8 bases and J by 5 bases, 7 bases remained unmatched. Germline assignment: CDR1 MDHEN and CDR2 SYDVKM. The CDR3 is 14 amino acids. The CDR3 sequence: CASGSGRARDTQYF. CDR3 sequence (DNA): TGTGCCAGCGGCAGCGGGAGGGCCAGAGATACGCAGTATTTT.

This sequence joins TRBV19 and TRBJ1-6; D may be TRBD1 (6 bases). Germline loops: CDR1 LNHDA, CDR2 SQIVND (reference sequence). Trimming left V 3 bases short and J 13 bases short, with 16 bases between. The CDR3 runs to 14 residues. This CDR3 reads CASSIAQGPHPLHF. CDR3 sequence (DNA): TGTGCCAGTAGTATCGCGCAGGGGCCCCATCCCCTCCACTTT.

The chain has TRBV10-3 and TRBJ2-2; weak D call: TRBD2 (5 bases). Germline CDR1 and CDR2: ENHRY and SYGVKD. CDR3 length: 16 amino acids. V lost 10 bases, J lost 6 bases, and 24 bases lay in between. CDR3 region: CATRKGGQSGAGELFF. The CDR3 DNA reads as TGTGCCACACGTAAAGGCGGGCAGTCTGGGGCCGGGGAGCTGTTTTTT.

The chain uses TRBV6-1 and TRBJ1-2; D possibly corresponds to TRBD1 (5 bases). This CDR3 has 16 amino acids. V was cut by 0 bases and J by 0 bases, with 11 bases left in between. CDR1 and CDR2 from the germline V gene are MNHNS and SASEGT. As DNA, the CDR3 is TGTGCCAGCAGTGAAGCGGTGCAGGGCACTAACTATGGCTACACCTTC. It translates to CASSEAVQGTNYGYTF.

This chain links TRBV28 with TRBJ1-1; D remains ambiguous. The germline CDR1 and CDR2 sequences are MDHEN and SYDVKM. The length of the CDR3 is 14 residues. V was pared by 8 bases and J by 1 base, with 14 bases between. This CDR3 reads CASATFWANTEAFF. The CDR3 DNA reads TGTGCCAGCGCTACTTTTTGGGCGAACACTGAAGCTTTCTTT.

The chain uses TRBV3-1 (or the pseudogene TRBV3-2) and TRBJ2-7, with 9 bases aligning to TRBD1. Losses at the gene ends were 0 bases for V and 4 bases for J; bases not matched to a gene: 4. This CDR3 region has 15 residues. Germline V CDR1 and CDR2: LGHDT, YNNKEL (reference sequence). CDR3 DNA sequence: TGTGCCAGCAGCCAAGATTTGGGACAGGGATACGAGCAGTACTTC. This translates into CASSQDLGQGYEQYF.

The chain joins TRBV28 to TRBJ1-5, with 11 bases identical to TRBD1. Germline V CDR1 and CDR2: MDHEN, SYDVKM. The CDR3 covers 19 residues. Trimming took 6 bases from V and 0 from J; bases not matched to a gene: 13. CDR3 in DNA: TGTGCCAGCAGCCCACCGGGACAGGGGGTCCCCTATAGCAATCAGCCCCAGCATTTT. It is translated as CASSPPGQGVPYSNQPQHF.

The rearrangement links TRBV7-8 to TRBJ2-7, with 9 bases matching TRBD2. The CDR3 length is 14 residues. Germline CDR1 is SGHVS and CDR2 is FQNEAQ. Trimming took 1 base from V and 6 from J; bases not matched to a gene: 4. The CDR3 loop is CASSLGSSGTEQYF. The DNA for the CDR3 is TGTGCCAGCAGCTTAGGGTCTAGCGGGACCGAGCAGTACTTC.

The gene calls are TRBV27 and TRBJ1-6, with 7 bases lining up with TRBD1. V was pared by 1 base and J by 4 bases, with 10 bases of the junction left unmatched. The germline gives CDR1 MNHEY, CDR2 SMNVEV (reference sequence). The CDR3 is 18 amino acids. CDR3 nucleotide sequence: TGTGCCAGCAGTTTATTGGGTCGACAGGGACCTTATAATTCACCCCTCCACTTT. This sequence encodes CASSLLGRQGPYNSPLHF.